This T cell receptor (beta chain) was recorded in a study of OX40 agonist ivuxolimab in advanced cancers. Study-wide context: The costimulatory receptor OX40 (CD134) was targeted by ivuxolimab, a fully human IgG2 agonistic monoclonal antibody. Intravenous ivuxolimab was administered to patients every 2 weeks at six dose levels: 0.01, 0.1, 0.3, 1.5, 3 and 10 mg/kg. Of the approximately 54 patients in dose escalation, 19 had hepatocellular carcinoma, about 15 had melanoma, 9 had renal cell carcinoma and 9 had head and neck cancer. The purpose of peripheral TCRbeta sequencing was to test whether ivuxolimab changed TCR sequence diversity and led to clonal T-cell expansion. Patients were allowed to have had prior anti-PD-1, anti-PD-L1 or anti-CTLA-4 therapy, and around two fifths of the dose-escalation patients had been treated with checkpoint inhibitors. The paper describes the monotherapy dose-escalation part (N of about 47 patients) of the phase I trial of ivuxolimab. In the dose-escalation cohort, approximately 82% of patients were male, and the mean age was roughly 60 years with a range of about 20 to 79. Partial responses were achieved by three dose-escalation patients, of whom one had hepatocellular carcinoma and two had cutaneous melanoma.

To note about this clone: This clone's antigen is unknown. One base away there is no much larger clone; base qualities are not given.

Genomic DNA was extracted from sorted cells for sequencing of the TCRbeta CDR3 region. The immunoSEQ Assay was used for sequencing of TCRbeta CDR3 regions. TCRdb mirrors the immuneACCESS table, restricted to in-frame sequences. Some clones are absent from its copies; in checked studies, under half trace to an unresolved V gene, and the reason for the others is unknown. The sample records tens of thousands of clones, 70% to 85% of which are singletons. Of the sample, 16% is held by the ten largest clones. Points the paper makes about the study in general: Antigen specificity was not determined for the clonally expanded peripheral T cells. On average, CD8+ T cells showed more expanded clones than CD4+ T cells after ivuxolimab. In the 0.1-3.0 mg/kg groups, partial responders were among the patients with the lowest normalized peripheral clonal expansion, particularly in CD8+ T cells. Low levels of normalized T-cell clonal expansion were also seen in some patients who did not respond. At doses from 0.1 to 3.0 mg/kg, clonal expansion was seen in both CD4+ and CD8+ blood T cells between baseline and week 6.

Patients with a history of autoimmune disease or receiving systemic immunosuppression were excluded from the trial. Peripheral blood for TCR sequencing was collected from all dose cohorts at baseline, on cycle 4 day 1, and on cycle 7 day 1. The samples were taken from a phase I, first-in-human, multicenter, open-label dose-escalation trial of ivuxolimab. Adults with locally advanced or metastatic melanoma, renal cell, hepatocellular, or head and neck squamous cell carcinoma were enrolled in the trial. Before TCR sequencing, CD4+ T cells and CD8+ T cells were sorted from peripheral blood as separate populations. Based on the germline V gene, the CDR1 and CDR2 sequences are SQVTM and ANQGSEA. Measured from the cysteine to the phenylalanine, the CDR3 is 11 residues long. Solely the CDR3 DNA is kept, with 33 bases framed from the first base. V and J are truncated by 4 bases and 8 bases respectively, leaving an intervening sequence of 11 bases.

The specimen comprised CD4+ or CD8+ T cells sorted from blood, sampled in a trial of the OX40 agonist ivuxolimab. The receptor was derived from an adult with an advanced solid tumor such as melanoma, head and neck, liver or kidney cancer. The V and J genes are TRBV29-1 and TRBJ1-2; the D gene identity is not certain. The DNA sequence is as follows: TGCAGCGTTGTTGAGCCAAGGGGCTACACCTTC. Protein translation: CSVVEPRGYTF.